The present T cell receptor beta chain was sequenced within a study of blood T cells in healthy people across ages. Study-wide background: There was about one barcoded beta molecule captured by template switching per two T cells.

Concerning this clonotype: Its matching antigen is unknown.

V lost 5 bases, J lost 5 bases, and 6 bases lay in between. The CDR3 is made up of 10 amino acids. Germline CDR1 and CDR2: DFQATT and SNEGSKA (reference sequence). Study-wide results and caveats: Both higher diversity and more naive CD4+ cells marked long-lived donors when set against aged donors. No one knew whether donors had CMV, which possibly confounded expanded clonotype changes. When one million T cells were used, diversity estimates were thought to be underestimates.

The use of a sample-barcoded 5' primer and a J-beta primer mix characterized a second PCR of 7 to 11 cycles. TCRdb called the 5' RACE reads again in MiXCR, with one record for every CDR3 protein. The sample consists of approximately 1.5 million distinct CDR3 sequences, 40% to 45% of them appearing once. This TCR was recovered from a woman aged 18-29 years in good health. The chain links TRBV20-1 to TRBJ2-5; no firm D call. Sequenced input: blood. The CDR3 nucleotides read TGCAGTGCTCCCTCGGAGACCCAGTACTTC. This translates into CSAPSETQYF.